This TCR beta chain derives from a study of T-cell reconstitution after alpha-beta-depleted transplantation in children. As it was prepared, the TCRbeta library received unique molecular identifiers. TCRdb reprocessed the PCR reads with MiXCR, giving one entry per CDR3 protein. The table shows approximately 590,000 distinct CDR3 sequences, with roughly a tenth occurring only once. This receptor was obtained from a human donor who donated a stem cell graft to a child with acute myeloid leukemia. The sequenced sample was PBMCs from the stem cell graft donor, obtained from the stem cell graft.

CDR3 residues: CASRPGVGGANVLTF. CDR3 coding DNA: TGTGCCAGCCGCCCAGGCGTCGGCGGGGCCAACGTCCTGACTTTC. The chain couples TRBV5-5 to TRBJ2-6; D is undetermined. Trimming removed 7 bases at V and 4 bases at J, with 15 bases between. The CDR3 covers 15 residues. Germline V gene sequence: CDR1 SGHKS, CDR2 YYEKEE (reference sequence).